The 22 T cell receptor beta chains given below trace back to one sample, sequenced in a study of cytomegalovirus exposure and HLA in healthy donors. A multiplex PCR was run with 60 Vbeta primers and 13 Jbeta primers. Clones were read by immunoSEQ multiplex PCR, and TCRdb kept only the in-frame ones, dropping some. Listed are under 100,000 clones; about 4.6% falls within the top ten. The source material was PBMCs. These receptors originate from a man aged 25 to 40 in good health and CMV-seronegative.

The chain joins TRBV6-5 to TRBJ1-2; no clear D. The V gene lost 6 bases and the J gene lost 8 bases, with 16 bases spanning the gap. Germline values: CDR1 MNHEY, CDR2 SVGAGI. The CDR3 loop spans 13 amino acids. The CDR3 nucleotides are TGTGCCAGCAGAATGGCCCTTCGAGGCGGCTACACCTTC. Its translation: CASRMALRGGYTF.

The CDR3 DNA is TGTGCCAGCAGCCGGGTGGGGACTAGCGGCACAGATACGCAGTATTTT. Its translation is CASSRVGTSGTDTQYF. The chain recombines TRBV11-2 with TRBJ2-3; 10 bases agree with TRBD2. Germline-derived CDR1 and CDR2 are SGHAT and FQNNGV. Germline trimming cut 5 bases from V and 1 base from J; bases unmatched to any gene: 6. There are 16 residues in the CDR3.

Note on this clone: The same CDR3 also results from other DNA sequences found in this sample. The chain's CDR3 is CAPSLVPYEASSRETQYF. The CDR3 nucleotides are TGCGCCCCTAGCTTGGTTCCCTACGAGGCCAGTTCCCGGGAGACCCAGTACTTC. The chain is built from TRBV5-1 and TRBJ2-5, with D possibly being TRBD2 (5 bases). Germline V lookup: CDR1 SGHRS, CDR2 YFSETQ. V lost 10 bases and J 5 bases, leaving 33 bases between the germline ends. CDR3 length: 18 residues. The whole variable domain, filled in from reference TRBV5-1 and TRBJ2-5, reads KAGVTQTPRYLIKTRGQQVTLSCSPISGHRSVSWYQQTPGQGLQFLFEYFSETQRNKGNFPGRFSGRQFSNSRSEMNVSTLELGDSALYLCAPSLVPYEASSRETQYFGPGTRLLVL.

The genes are TRBV10-3 and TRBJ1-2; D is perhaps TRBD1 (6 bases). CDR1 and CDR2 from the germline V gene are ENHRY and SYGVKD. The CDR3 has 15 amino acids. Trimming removed 3 bases at V and 0 bases at J, with 11 bases between. The CDR3 region is CAISEGQLANYGYTF. CDR3 DNA: TGTGCCATCAGTGAAGGACAGCTCGCTAACTATGGCTACACCTTC.

V and J are TRBV9 and TRBJ1-1; the D is unclear. Trimming cost V 2 bases and J 1 base, with 9 bases left between them. The CDR3 runs to 14 residues. Germline V CDR1 and CDR2: SGDLS, YYNGEE. CDR3 coding DNA: TGTGCCAGCAGCGTTGGAGTGACGAACACTGAAGCTTTCTTT. Translation: CASSVGVTNTEAFF.

The genes are TRBV9 and TRBJ2-2; D is perhaps TRBD2 (7 bases). From germline, CDR1 is SGDLS and CDR2 YYNGEE. The CDR3 consists of 16 residues. V was trimmed by 2 bases and J by 5 bases, leaving 16 bases between them. The CDR3 loop reads CASSVSGGRGTGELFF. CDR3 DNA: TGTGCCAGCAGCGTGTCGGGGGGCCGGGGGACCGGGGAGCTGTTTTTT.

The genes are TRBV19 and TRBJ1-2; 12 bases are shared with TRBD1. The germline CDR1 and CDR2 sequences are LNHDA and SQIVND (reference sequence). The CDR3 contains 15 residues. The V gene end was trimmed by 6 bases and the J gene end by 3 bases; junction bases not matched to a gene: 5. The CDR3 nucleotides are TGTGCCAGTAGGCTCGGGACAGGGGGCGACTATGGCTACACCTTC. Protein sequence: CASRLGTGGDYGYTF.

The chain joins TRBV9 to TRBJ2-7; the D gene is possibly TRBD2 (5 bases). The germline V gene encodes CDR1 SGDLS and CDR2 YYNGEE. The CDR3 length is 17 residues. Trimming removed 6 bases from V and 2 bases from J, with 24 bases in between. The CDR3, as DNA: TGTGCCAGCAAGCCAACTAGGAGGCGGAGCGAGACCTACGAGCAGTACTTC. Translation gives CASKPTRRRSETYEQYF.

The chain uses TRBV7-9 and TRBJ2-7, with 7 bases that match TRBD2. This CDR3 has 15 residues. V dropped 3 bases and J dropped 3; count of bases not matched to a gene: 8. Germline CDR1 reads SEHNR; CDR2 reads FQNEAQ (reference sequence). The CDR3 bases are TGTGCCAGCAGCTTTGCGGTTGCGGGAGTCTACGAGCAGTACTTC. Residues: CASSFAVAGVYEQYF. Complete variable domain (other parts from reference TRBV7-9 and TRBJ2-7): DTGVSQNPRHKITKRGQNVTFRCDPISEHNRLYWYRQTLGQGPEFLTYFQNEAQLEKSRLLSDRFSAERPKGSFSTLEIQRTEQGDSAMYLCASSFAVAGVYEQYFGPGTRLTVT.

The J gene is TRBJ2-5, the V gene TRBV5-6, with 8 nucleotides matching TRBD2. Germline CDR1 reads SGHDT; CDR2 reads YYEEEE. The V gene end was trimmed by 4 bases and the J gene end by 2 bases; junction bases not matched to a gene: 7. This CDR3 has 15 amino acids. CDR3 loop: CASSRGGSGQETQYF. The DNA of the CDR3 is TGTGCCAGCAGCCGGGGGGGGAGTGGGCAAGAGACCCAGTACTTC.

This chain links TRBV4-2 with TRBJ1-2; 10 bases align to TRBD1. J was trimmed by 8 bases and V by 4 bases; bases with no gene match: 4. This CDR3 is built from 13 residues. Germline-derived CDR1 and CDR2 are LGHNA and YNFKEQ. CDR3 amino acids: CASSLDRGRGYTF. CDR3 in DNA: TGTGCCAGCAGCCTTGACAGGGGGCGAGGCTACACCTTC.

The chain couples TRBV7-6 to TRBJ1-2; D is uncertain. Per germline, CDR1 SGHVS and CDR2 FNYEAQ. This CDR3 spans 13 amino acids. Deletions cut 1 base from V and 8 bases from J, with 11 bases between. The CDR3 sequence: CASSLDSVSGYTF. The CDR3 DNA is TGTGCCAGCAGCTTAGACAGTGTCTCGGGCTACACCTTC. Full variable domain (outside the CDR3, taken from reference TRBV7-6 and TRBJ1-2): GAGVSQSPRYKVTKRGQDVALRCDPISGHVSLYWYRQALGQGPEFLTYFNYEAQQDKSGLPNDRFSAERPEGSISTLTIQRTEQRDSAMYRCASSLDSVSGYTFGSGTRLTVV.

The chain has TRBV6-1 and TRBJ2-7, with D possibly being TRBD2 (5 bases). This CDR3 has 13 amino acids. Germline values: CDR1 MNHNS, CDR2 SASEGT. V was pared by 5 bases and J by 7 bases, with 15 bases between. The CDR3 nucleotides are TGTGCCAGCAGTCAAGACGGAACTAGGGAGCAGTACTTC. Its translation is CASSQDGTREQYF.

The gene calls are TRBV5-1 and TRBJ2-7; D call uncertain. V was trimmed by 6 bases and J by 4 bases, leaving 17 bases between them. Looked up from germline, CDR1 is SGHRS and CDR2 is YFSETQ. This CDR3 region has 14 residues. CDR3 region: CASIQSPSYYEQYF. Here the CDR3 DNA reads TGCGCCAGCATCCAGTCCCCTTCTTATTACGAGCAGTACTTC.

The chain combines TRBV12-5 with TRBJ2-7, with 7 bases that match TRBD2. The CDR3 consists of 13 residues. Germline CDR1 LGHNT, CDR2 FRNRAP. Trimming at V came to 6 bases and at J to 0 bases, leaving 2 bases not matched to a gene. CDR3 nucleotides: TGTGCTAGTGGGCGGGACTACTCCTACGAGCAGTACTTC. This gives the protein CASGRDYSYEQYF.

The chain has TRBV4-3 and TRBJ2-3, with 7 bases that match TRBD2. J was trimmed by 4 bases and V by 1 base; bases with no gene match: 8. The germline gives CDR1 LGHNA, CDR2 YSLEER. This CDR3 comprises 16 residues. As DNA, the CDR3 is TGCGCCAGCAGCCAAGGTCGCGGGGGAAATGCAGATACGCAGTATTTT. This translates into CASSQGRGGNADTQYF.

The chain carries TRBV6-5 and TRBJ1-1; 8 bases map to TRBD1. CDR1 and CDR2 from the germline V gene are MNHEY and SVGAGI. The CDR3 has 15 residues. J was trimmed by 4 bases and V by 8 bases; bases with no gene match: 12. As DNA, the CDR3 is TGTGCCAGCTCTATCCTCGCACAGGGGGTCACTGAAGCTTTCTTT. Protein product: CASSILAQGVTEAFF.

The gene calls are TRBV29-1 and TRBJ2-2, with 13 bases identical to TRBD2. The V gene's germline CDR1 is SQVTM and CDR2 ANQGSEA. Trimming at V came to 7 bases and at J to 8 bases, leaving 10 bases not matched to a gene. This CDR3 has 15 amino acids. CDR3 nucleotides: TGCAGCGGTCGGACTAGCGGGGGCCCGGGGGGGGAGCTGTTTTTT. This encodes CSGRTSGGPGGELFF.

The CDR3 DNA reads as TGTGCCAGCAGCGCCGACAGGAGTTACGAGCAGTACTTC. This codes for CASSADRSYEQYF. The gene calls are TRBV6-1 and TRBJ2-7; the D gene is possibly TRBD1 (6 bases). Germline CDR1 and CDR2: MNHNS and SASEGT. Trimming stripped 6 bases from V and 4 bases from J, with 13 bases between. The CDR3 spans 13 residues.

The chain carries TRBV28 and TRBJ2-5; TRBD1 aligns across 8 bases. Germline lookup yields CDR1 MDHEN and CDR2 SYDVKM. The CDR3 consists of 14 residues. J gave up 4 bases and V 3 bases, and 4 bases lay outside the gene matches. The CDR3 is CASSLQGAGETQYF. The CDR3 DNA reads as TGTGCCAGCAGTTTGCAGGGGGCTGGAGAGACCCAGTACTTC.

The chain joins TRBV28 to TRBJ1-6, with 7 bases identical to TRBD1. Unmatched junction bases numbered 21, after V lost 3 bases and J lost 10 bases. Germline values: CDR1 MDHEN, CDR2 SYDVKM. The CDR3 length is 19 residues. The DNA of the CDR3 is TGTGCCAGCAGTTTCCTTCCGATCCGGGACAGTAAGGGCAAGTCACCCCTCCACTTT. Protein product: CASSFLPIRDSKGKSPLHF.

The rearrangement links TRBV11-3 to TRBJ1-4; D is ambiguous. Germline assignment: CDR1 SGHNT and CDR2 YENEEA. V was shortened by 0 bases and J by 8 bases, with 4 bases between the two germline ends. CDR3 length: 12 amino acids. DNA of the CDR3: TGTGCCAGCAGCTTAGATGGCGAAAAACTGTTTTTT. Its translation: CASSLDGEKLFF.